The 29 T cell receptor beta chains below were found in one sample sequenced in a study of blood T cell repertoires in COVID-19. The protocol was immunoSEQ multiplex PCR, while the TCRdb copy is restricted to in-frame clones and leaves out a portion. This table holds around 16,000 clones, roughly 80% found once. The sequencing input was peripheral blood. The source of these receptors is a man older than 75 with active or convalescent COVID-19.

The chain combines TRBV6-5 with TRBJ1-4; the match to TRBD1 covers 7 bases. The CDR3 spans 14 residues. Germline CDR1 is MNHEY and CDR2 is SVGAGI. V shed 8 bases, J shed 7 bases, and the junction held 10 bases outside the gene matches. CDR3 residues: CASHLGGPGEKLFF. The CDR3 coding sequence is TGTGCCAGCCACCTAGGGGGCCCGGGTGAAAAACTGTTTTTT.

This sequence joins TRBV30 and TRBJ1-5, with D unresolved. Germline values: CDR1 GTSNPN, CDR2 SVGIG (reference sequence). Trimming shortened V by 1 base and J by 6 bases, and 10 bases separated the two germline ends. This CDR3 is 13 amino acids long. CDR3 loop: CAWSGAGSQPQHF. Written as DNA, the CDR3 is TGTGCCTGGAGTGGTGCGGGGAGTCAGCCCCAGCATTTT.

CDR3 nucleotides: TGTGCCAGCAGCCAAATCCGCGAGGGAATGGGCTACACCTTC. Amino acids: CASSQIREGMGYTF. The chain is built from TRBV14 and TRBJ1-2; D remains ambiguous. V lost 2 bases, J lost 8 bases, and 15 bases lay in between. This CDR3 has 14 residues. Germline-derived CDR1 and CDR2 are SGHDN and FVKESK.

The CDR3 coding sequence is TGCGCCAGCAGCCAAGAAGGGGTGGCGGGGGGGCAAGGAGATACGCAGTATTTT. Translating gives CASSQEGVAGGQGDTQYF. The V gene is TRBV4-1, the J gene TRBJ2-3; 9 bases match TRBD2. This CDR3 has 18 amino acids. The germline V gene encodes CDR1 MGHRA and CDR2 YSYEKL. The trim removed 0 bases at V and 5 bases at J, leaving 12 bases unmatched.

CDR3 sequence (DNA): TGTGCCAGCAGCCAAGAGATCGGGTCGGAGACCCAGTACTTC. Its protein is CASSQEIGSETQYF. V is TRBV3-1 (or the pseudogene TRBV3-2) and J is TRBJ2-5; D gene ambiguous. CDR1 is LGHDT and CDR2 is YNNKEL in the germline V gene (reference sequence). The CDR3 contains 14 residues. V lost 0 bases to trimming and J lost 5 bases, with 10 bases between them.

J is TRBJ2-2 and V is TRBV18; perhaps TRBD1 as D (5 bases). Germline lookup yields CDR1 KGHSH and CDR2 LQKENI. This CDR3 spans 16 amino acids. Deletions cut 1 base from V and 8 bases from J, with 17 bases between. CDR3 DNA: TGTGCCAGCTCACCACTCACAGGAGAGTTATCGGGGGAGCTGTTTTTT. Translated: CASSPLTGELSGELFF.

This clone was counted a single time. The chain uses TRBV29-1 and TRBJ1-1; no firm D call. The CDR3 length is 12 residues. Trimming left V 7 bases short and J 3 bases short, with 12 bases between. Germline V lookup: CDR1 SQVTM, CDR2 ANQGSEA. The chain's CDR3 is CSASNSHTEAFF. The DNA for the CDR3 is TGCAGCGCCTCCAACAGTCACACTGAAGCTTTCTTT.

The chain is built from TRBV3-1 (or the pseudogene TRBV3-2) and TRBJ1-1, with D unclear. The germline gives CDR1 LGHDT, CDR2 YNNKEL (reference sequence). The ends were cut back, 2 bases at V and 1 base at J, with 5 bases in the middle. This CDR3 is built from 13 residues. The CDR3 DNA reads TGTGCCAGCAGCCAACCGGGGAACACTGAAGCTTTCTTT. It specifies CASSQPGNTEAFF.

This sequence joins TRBV19 and TRBJ1-6; TRBD1 matches 9 bases. Germline V CDR1 and CDR2: LNHDA, SQIVND (reference sequence). J gave up 6 bases and V 3 bases, and 12 bases lay outside the gene matches. CDR3 length equals 18 residues. The chain's CDR3 is CASSIIWDRDRVNSPLHF. The CDR3 DNA follows: TGTGCCAGTAGTATTATTTGGGACCGGGACAGGGTTAATTCACCCCTCCACTTT.

The rearrangement links TRBV6-5 to TRBJ1-3; a weak D match, TRBD1 (6 bases). The length of the CDR3 is 15 residues. The germline V gene has CDR1 MNHEY and CDR2 SVGAGI. V was shortened by 6 bases and J by 0 bases, with 12 bases between the two germline ends. The chain's CDR3 is CASRATGSSGNTIYF. CDR3 nucleotide sequence: TGTGCCAGCAGGGCGACAGGTTCCTCTGGAAACACCATATATTTT.

This rearrangement joins TRBV18 to TRBJ1-5; 7 bases are shared with TRBD1. The CDR3 runs to 17 residues. V was clipped by 3 bases and J by 2 bases; unmatched bases: 10. CDR1 is KGHSH and CDR2 is LQKENI in the germline V gene. CDR3 nucleotide sequence: TGTGCCAGCTCACCGGTGCTAGGGGGCATGGGCAATCAGCCCCAGCATTTT. It is translated as CASSPVLGGMGNQPQHF. Full variable domain (missing parts from reference TRBV18 and TRBJ1-5): NAGVMQNPRHLVRRRGQEARLRCSPMKGHSHVYWYRQLPEEGLKFMVYLQKENIIDESGMPKERFSAEFPKEGPSILRIQQVVRGDSAAYFCASSPVLGGMGNQPQHFGDGTRLSIL.

V and J are TRBV18 and TRBJ1-1, with D maybe TRBD1 (5 bases). The CDR3 runs 15 residues. Germline CDR1 reads KGHSH; CDR2 reads LQKENI. The germline V and J ends were trimmed by 3 bases and 0 bases, with 11 bases remaining between them. The CDR3 DNA reads TGTGCCAGCTCACCGAAGACAGAATTGAACACTGAAGCTTTCTTT. Its protein is CASSPKTELNTEAFF.

This chain uses TRBV29-1 with TRBJ1-1; 8 bases line up with TRBD1. After removal of 3 bases from V and 7 bases from J, the junction contained 7 bases not matched to a gene. This CDR3 has 13 residues. CDR1 and CDR2 from the germline V gene are SQVTM and ANQGSEA. The CDR3, as DNA: TGCAGCGTTGACCACAGGGGGTTTGGTGAAGCTTTCTTT. Its protein product is CSVDHRGFGEAFF. The full variable domain, completed using reference TRBV29-1 and TRBJ1-1, is SAVISQKPSRDICQRGTSLTIQCQVDSQVTMMFWYRQQPGQSLTLIATANQGSEATYESGFVIDKFPISRPNLTFSTLTVSNMSPEDSSIYLCSVDHRGFGEAFFGQGTRLTVV.

V and J are TRBV30 and TRBJ1-3; possibly TRBD1 for D (5 bases). V was shortened by 0 bases and J by 4 bases, with 13 bases between the two germline ends. Germline CDR1 GTSNPN, CDR2 SVGIG (reference sequence). This CDR3 has 15 residues. CDR3 protein: CAWSVVAGSGNTIYF. Written as DNA, the CDR3 is TGTGCCTGGAGTGTTGTCGCAGGGTCGGGAAACACCATATATTTT.

The genes are TRBV19 and TRBJ1-1; no clear D gene. Germline-derived CDR1 and CDR2 are LNHDA and SQIVND (reference sequence). V was clipped by 2 bases and J by 1 base, with 5 bases between them. This CDR3 spans 13 amino acids. The CDR3 bases are TGTGCCAGTAGTATACGAGGGAACACTGAAGCTTTCTTT. Translation gives CASSIRGNTEAFF.

This chain's CDR3 is CARSLFRGRAKKLFF. The CDR3 DNA reads TGTGCCAGAAGCTTGTTCCGCGGCAGGGCTAAAAAACTGTTTTTT. The chain carries TRBV5-3 and TRBJ1-4; a possible D gene is TRBD1 (5 bases). Being an ORF, TRBV5-3 has a function that is uncertain. The CDR3 loop spans 15 amino acids. V lost 1 base, J lost 9 bases, and 16 bases lay in between.

The J gene is TRBJ2-2, the V gene TRBV5-8, with a tentative D call TRBD2 (6 bases). This CDR3 is built from 14 residues. From germline, CDR1 is SGHTS and CDR2 YDEGEE. V was cut by 4 bases and J by 3 bases, with 10 bases left in between. CDR3 sequence: CASSPRRDTGELFF. The CDR3 bases are TGTGCCAGCAGCCCCCGGAGGGACACCGGGGAGCTGTTTTTT.

This chain links TRBV7-2 with TRBJ2-1; D may be TRBD2 (6 bases). The CDR3 has 16 residues. Germline lookup yields CDR1 SGHTA and CDR2 FQGNSA. The ends were cut back, 0 bases at V and 7 bases at J, with 16 bases in the middle. Here the CDR3 reads CASSLASGGKGNEQFF. The CDR3 DNA reads as TGTGCCAGCAGCTTAGCGTCGGGCGGGAAGGGGAATGAGCAGTTCTTC. Using reference TRBV7-2 and TRBJ2-1 for the parts outside the CDR3, the full variable domain is GAGVSQSPSNKVTEKGKDVELRCDPISGHTALYWYRQSLGQGLEFLIYFQGNSAPDKSGLPSDRFSAERTGGSVSTLTIQRTQQEDSAVYLCASSLASGGKGNEQFFGPGTRLTVL.

This chain uses TRBV28 with TRBJ2-7; D uncertain. V dropped 6 bases and J dropped 0 bases, with 12 bases sitting between them. CDR3 length: 14 residues. Per germline, CDR1 MDHEN and CDR2 SYDVKM. CDR3 sequence reads: CASSLFASSYEQYF. CDR3 nucleotides: TGTGCCAGCAGCCTTTTTGCGAGCTCCTACGAGCAGTACTTC.

In nucleotides, the CDR3 is TGTGCCAGCAGCTTGAGGCGGGGGGTCTCCTACGAGCAGTACTTC. It is translated as CASSLRRGVSYEQYF. The rearrangement links TRBV5-4 to TRBJ2-7; 8 bases fit TRBD2. The germline V gene encodes CDR1 SGHNT and CDR2 YYREEE (reference sequence). The CDR3 loop spans 15 amino acids. V lost 1 base and J lost 0; bases outside the gene matches: 3.

The chain carries TRBV29-1 and TRBJ2-3, with 7 positions matching TRBD2. V trimming: 3 bases; J trimming: 0 bases; junction bases outside the gene matches: 15. The CDR3 contains 18 residues. Germline CDR1 SQVTM, CDR2 ANQGSEA. The CDR3 spells CSVDRWASGLLSTDTQYF. The CDR3 coding sequence is TGCAGCGTTGATCGATGGGCTAGCGGCCTTCTTAGCACAGATACGCAGTATTTT.

The chain links TRBV5-1 to TRBJ2-2; no reliable D call. In germline, CDR1 is SGHRS, CDR2 YFSETQ. Trimming cost V 3 bases and J 8 bases, with 8 bases left between them. This CDR3 has 12 residues. In DNA, the CDR3 is TGCGCCAGCAGCTCGCCCAGAGGGGAGCTGTTTTTT. This translates into CASSSPRGELFF.

The chain couples TRBV24-1 to TRBJ1-5; 7 bases map to TRBD1. Germline loops: CDR1 KGHDR, CDR2 SFDVKD. The CDR3 spans 13 residues. Unmatched junction bases numbered 6, after V lost 7 bases and J lost 7 bases. As DNA, the CDR3 is TGTGCCACCAGAACAGGGGATAAACAGCCCCAGCATTTT. This sequence encodes CATRTGDKQPQHF.

V is TRBV7-2 and J is TRBJ2-5; 7 bases map to TRBD1. The ends lost 10 bases at V and 5 bases at J; junction bases unmatched: 16. The CDR3 consists of 15 residues. The V gene's germline CDR1 is SGHTA and CDR2 FQGNSA. CDR3: CAIHSSGGSSETQYF. The CDR3 bases are TGTGCCATCCATTCTTCAGGGGGATCCTCGGAGACCCAGTACTTC.

The chain recombines TRBV19 with TRBJ2-5; 8 bases are shared with TRBD2. The CDR3 runs 17 residues. CDR1 and CDR2 (germline): LNHDA, SQIVND (reference sequence). J lost 4 bases, V lost 2 bases, and 12 bases had no gene match. As DNA, the CDR3 is TGTGCCAGTAGTATACGCCCGGGACTAGGGTCGGGAGAGACCCAGTACTTC. This encodes CASSIRPGLGSGETQYF. The whole variable domain, remainder taken from reference TRBV19 and TRBJ2-5, is DGGITQSPKYLFRKEGQNVTLSCEQNLNHDAMYWYRQDPGQGLRLIYYSQIVNDFQKGDIAEGYSVSREKKESFPLTVTSAQKNPTAFYLCASSIRPGLGSGETQYFGPGTRLLVL.

This rearrangement joins TRBV7-2 to TRBJ1-3; no clear D gene. The V and J ends lost 5 bases and 4 bases respectively, with 15 bases between them. Per the germline V gene, CDR1 is SGHTA and CDR2 is FQGNSA. CDR3 size: 15 residues. This CDR3 reads CASSPAGFSGNTIYF. The CDR3 nucleotides are TGTGCCAGCAGCCCCGCGGGGTTTTCCGGAAACACCATATATTTT.

The rearrangement joins TRBV2 to TRBJ2-7; a possible D gene is TRBD2 (6 bases). CDR3 length: 13 amino acids. Trimming shortened V by 11 bases and J by 2 bases, and 16 bases separated the two germline ends. Germline V CDR1 and CDR2: SNHLY, FYNNEI. The CDR3: CAGRDGSTYEQYF. CDR3 nucleotide sequence: TGTGCCGGCCGGGACGGGAGTACCTACGAGCAGTACTTC.

The V call is TRBV5-4, the J call TRBJ2-7, with 9 bases aligning to TRBD1. The CDR3 has 16 amino acids. Trimming took 4 bases from V and 7 from J; bases not matched to a gene: 15. The germline gives CDR1 SGHNT, CDR2 YYREEE (reference sequence). CDR3 protein: CASSPAERTGVGEQYF. The CDR3 DNA sequence: TGTGCCAGCAGCCCAGCCGAGCGGACAGGGGTAGGGGAGCAGTACTTC.

The CDR3 region has the DNA TGTGCCAGCAGTTCCCTGGGACAGACGAACACTGAAGCTTTCTTT. Residues: CASSSLGQTNTEAFF. This sequence joins TRBV27 and TRBJ1-1; TRBD1 aligns across 7 bases. In germline, CDR1 is MNHEY, CDR2 SMNVEV (reference sequence). The CDR3 has 15 residues. The V segment lost 4 bases and the J segment 1 base; nucleotides outside the gene matches: 6.